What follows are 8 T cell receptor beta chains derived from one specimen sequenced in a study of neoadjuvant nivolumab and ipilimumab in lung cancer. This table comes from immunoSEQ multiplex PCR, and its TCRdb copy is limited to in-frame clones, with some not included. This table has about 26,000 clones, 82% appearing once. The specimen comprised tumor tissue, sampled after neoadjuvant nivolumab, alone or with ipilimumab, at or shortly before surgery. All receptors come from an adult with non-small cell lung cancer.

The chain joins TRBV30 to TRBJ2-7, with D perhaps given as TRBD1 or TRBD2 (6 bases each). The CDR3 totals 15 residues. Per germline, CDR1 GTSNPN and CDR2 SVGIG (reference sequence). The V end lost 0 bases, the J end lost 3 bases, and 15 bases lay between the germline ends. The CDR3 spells CAWSVLGGGLYEQYF. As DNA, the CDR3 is TGTGCCTGGAGTGTACTAGGAGGGGGGCTCTACGAGCAGTACTTC.

CDR3 DNA: TGTGCTAGTGAGCTAGTCACAGATACGCAGTATTTT. The encoded protein is CASELVTDTQYF. V is TRBV12-5 and J is TRBJ2-3; D ambiguous. There are 12 residues in the CDR3. Trimming took 7 bases from V and 2 from J, leaving 7 bases between them. Germline assignment: CDR1 LGHNT and CDR2 FRNRAP.

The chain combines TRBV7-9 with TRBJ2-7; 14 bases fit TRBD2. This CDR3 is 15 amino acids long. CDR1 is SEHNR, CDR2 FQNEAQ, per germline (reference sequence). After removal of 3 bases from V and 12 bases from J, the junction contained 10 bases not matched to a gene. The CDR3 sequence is CASSFTSGTSGRGYF. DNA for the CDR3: TGTGCCAGCAGCTTTACCTCAGGGACTAGCGGGAGAGGGTACTTC.

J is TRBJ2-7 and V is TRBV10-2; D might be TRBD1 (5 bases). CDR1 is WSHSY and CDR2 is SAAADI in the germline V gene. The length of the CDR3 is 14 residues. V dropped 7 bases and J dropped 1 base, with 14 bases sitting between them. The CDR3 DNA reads TGCGCCAGCATAAGTAGGGGCGCTTCCTACGAGCAGTACTTC. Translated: CASISRGASYEQYF.

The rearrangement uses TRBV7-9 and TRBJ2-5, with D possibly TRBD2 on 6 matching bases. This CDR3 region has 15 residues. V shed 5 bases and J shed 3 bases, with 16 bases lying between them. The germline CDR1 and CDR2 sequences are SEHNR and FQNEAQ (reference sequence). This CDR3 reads CASSREGLGEETQYF. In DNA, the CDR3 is TGTGCCAGCAGCCGAGAGGGACTTGGGGAAGAGACCCAGTACTTC. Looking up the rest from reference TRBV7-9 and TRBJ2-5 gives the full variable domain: DTGVSQNPRHKITKRGQNVTFRCDPISEHNRLYWYRQTLGQGPEFLTYFQNEAQLEKSRLLSDRFSAERPKGSFSTLEIQRTEQGDSAMYLCASSREGLGEETQYFGPGTRLLVL.

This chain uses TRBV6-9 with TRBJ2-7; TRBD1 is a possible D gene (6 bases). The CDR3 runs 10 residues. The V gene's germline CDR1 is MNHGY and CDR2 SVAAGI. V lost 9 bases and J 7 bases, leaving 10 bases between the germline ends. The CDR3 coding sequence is TGTGCCAGAAGGGGGTTTGAGCAGTACTTC. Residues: CARRGFEQYF.

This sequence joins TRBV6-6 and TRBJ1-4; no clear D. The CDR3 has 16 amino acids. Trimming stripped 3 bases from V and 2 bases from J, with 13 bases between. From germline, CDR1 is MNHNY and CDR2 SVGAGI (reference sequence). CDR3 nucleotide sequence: TGTGCCAGCAGTTATACTATCGGTGGGACTAATGAAAAACTGTTTTTT. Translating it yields CASSYTIGGTNEKLFF.

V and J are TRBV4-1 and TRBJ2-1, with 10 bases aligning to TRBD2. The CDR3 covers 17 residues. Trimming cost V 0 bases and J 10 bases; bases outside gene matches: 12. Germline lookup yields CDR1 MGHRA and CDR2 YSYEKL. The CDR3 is CASSQEGRASGSREQFF. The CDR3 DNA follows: TGCGCCAGCAGCCAAGAGGGTCGGGCTAGCGGGAGTCGGGAGCAGTTCTTC.